This entry describes one TCR beta chain. This record comes from a study of shared clonotypes between healthy human individuals. The method was immunoSEQ multiplex PCR; TCRdb's version includes in-frame clones alone and lacks a portion of them. The table lists over 2 million clones, approximately 90% of them singletons. CDR3 length equals 18 residues. In germline, CDR1 is SQVTM, CDR2 ANQGSEA. V dropped 6 bases and J dropped 0; count of bases not matched to a gene: 18. This TCR derives from a man younger than 30 in good health. Some clones in this sample may be carry-over from other donors' samples. V gene TRBV29-1 combines with J gene TRBJ2-3; TRBD2 aligns across 7 bases. Material: naive CD4+ T cells from PBMCs. Subset defined: CD45RA+ positively selected. The CDR3 is CSVARLWRERTSTDTQYF. The CDR3 bases are TGCAGCGTCGCCCGTTTGTGGCGGGAGAGGACTAGCACAGATACGCAGTATTTT.